The rows below give T cell receptor beta chains drawn from one sample of a study of blood T cell repertoires in COVID-19. Libraries were prepared by immunoSEQ multiplex PCR; TCRdb keeps only in-frame clonotypes and omits some of them. In the table there are more than 250,000 clones, just over 85% of which are singletons. The sample was PBMCs or T cells enriched from blood (not recorded which). These receptor sequences come from a woman aged 18-29 years who had recovered from COVID-19. The CDR3 runs from the conserved cysteine through the conserved F or W. The order of the fields is D gene, clone size, J gene, V gene, CDR3 DNA, CDR3 protein. D genes are given only for firm matches. Clone size is not always given. Where it is, it says once, few, many or a class for expanded clones.

d_call: TRBD1
clone_size: -
j_call: TRBJ1-1
v_call: TRBV19
cdr3_nt: TGTGCCAGTAGTTCCCCGGGACAGGGGGCCTACACTGAAGCTTTCTTT
cdr3_aa: CASSSPGQGAYTEAFF

d_call: TRBD1
clone_size: -
j_call: TRBJ1-3
v_call: TRBV6-6
cdr3_nt: TGTGCCAGCAGTTACTCCCGGACAGGGCGCAACACCATATATTTT
cdr3_aa: CASSYSRTGRNTIYF

d_call: -
clone_size: -
j_call: TRBJ1-1
v_call: TRBV18
cdr3_nt: TGTGCCAGCTCACCACCGTCAGGGGTCACTGAAGCTTTCTTT
cdr3_aa: CASSPPSGVTEAFF

d_call: -
clone_size: -
j_call: TRBJ2-1
v_call: TRBV13
cdr3_nt: TGTGCCAGCAGCTTACAGGGATATGAGCAGTTCTTC
cdr3_aa: CASSLQGYEQFF

d_call: -
clone_size: -
j_call: TRBJ2-2
v_call: TRBV27
cdr3_nt: TGTGCCAGCAGAGACAGACAGCTGAACACCGGGGAGCTGTTTTTT
cdr3_aa: CASRDRQLNTGELFF

d_call: -
clone_size: -
j_call: TRBJ1-5
v_call: TRBV12-1
cdr3_nt: TGTGCCAGCAGCTTTTGGCAGACTCGGATTCAGCCCCAGCATTTT
cdr3_aa: CASSFWQTRIQPQHF

d_call: TRBD2
clone_size: -
j_call: TRBJ2-1
v_call: TRBV27
cdr3_nt: TGTGCCAGCATTCCTAGCGGTTACAATGAGCAGTTCTTC
cdr3_aa: CASIPSGYNEQFF

d_call: TRBD1
clone_size: -
j_call: TRBJ2-7
v_call: TRBV3-1/TRBV3-2
cdr3_nt: TGTGCCAGCAGCCAAGATTGGGGGACAGGGCCAGCCGAGCAGTACTTC
cdr3_aa: CASSQDWGTGPAEQYF

d_call: TRBD1
clone_size: few
j_call: TRBJ1-2
v_call: TRBV18
cdr3_nt: TGTGCCAGCTCACCGGGACAGGGGGAGAGCTACACCTTC
cdr3_aa: CASSPGQGESYTF

d_call: TRBD2
clone_size: -
j_call: TRBJ2-7
v_call: TRBV5-5
cdr3_nt: TGTGCCAGCAGCTTCAAGCGGGAGGTCGAATTTTACGAGCAGTACTTC
cdr3_aa: CASSFKREVEFYEQYF

d_call: -
clone_size: -
j_call: TRBJ1-5
v_call: TRBV7-8
cdr3_nt: TGTGCCAGCAGCTTAGCTCCAGGGGTCCCCCAGCCCCAGCATTTT
cdr3_aa: CASSLAPGVPQPQHF

d_call: -
clone_size: -
j_call: TRBJ2-2
v_call: TRBV24-1
cdr3_nt: TGTGCCACCAGTGATTTGATGCCGGGGTCGAACACCGGGGAGCTGTTTTTT
cdr3_aa: CATSDLMPGSNTGELFF

d_call: TRBD1
clone_size: -
j_call: TRBJ1-1
v_call: TRBV18
cdr3_nt: TGTGCCAGCTCACGACAGGGGGTTGGCACTGAAGCTTTCTTT
cdr3_aa: CASSRQGVGTEAFF

d_call: TRBD1
clone_size: -
j_call: TRBJ1-1
v_call: TRBV6-5
cdr3_nt: TGTGCCTCAACAGGGGGCACTGAAGCTTTCTTT
cdr3_aa: CASTGGTEAFF

d_call: TRBD2
clone_size: once
j_call: TRBJ2-1
v_call: TRBV24-1
cdr3_nt: TGTGCCACCAGTGACCCAAGTAGCGGGAGGGCAGGGGAGCAGTTCTTC
cdr3_aa: CATSDPSSGRAGEQFF

d_call: -
clone_size: -
j_call: TRBJ1-2
v_call: TRBV19
cdr3_nt: TGTGCCAGTAGCGCGTTGGTGGAGGGGTCGATTAACTATGGCTACACCTTC
cdr3_aa: CASSALVEGSINYGYTF

d_call: -
clone_size: -
j_call: TRBJ2-7
v_call: TRBV5-1
cdr3_nt: TGCGCCAGCACCACAGGGAACACCTACGAGCAGTACTTC
cdr3_aa: CASTTGNTYEQYF

d_call: -
clone_size: once
j_call: TRBJ2-2
v_call: TRBV6-5
cdr3_nt: TGTGCCAGCAGTCTAGCCCTGAACACCGGGGAGCTGTTTTTT
cdr3_aa: CASSLALNTGELFF

d_call: TRBD2
clone_size: -
j_call: TRBJ2-2
v_call: TRBV18
cdr3_nt: TGTGCCAGCTCACCCTGGGATAGCGGGTGGAACACCGGGGAGCTGTTTTTT
cdr3_aa: CASSPWDSGWNTGELFF

d_call: -
clone_size: -
j_call: TRBJ2-5
v_call: TRBV9
cdr3_nt: TGTGCCAGCAGCGTAGCAGGCAGACCCACCGAGACCCAGTACTTC
cdr3_aa: CASSVAGRPTETQYF

d_call: TRBD1
clone_size: once
j_call: TRBJ1-4
v_call: TRBV5-1
cdr3_nt: TGCGCCAGCAGCTTAGGACAGGAACGGATGGCAACTAATGAAAAACTGTTTTTT
cdr3_aa: CASSLGQERMATNEKLFF

d_call: -
clone_size: once
j_call: TRBJ1-2
v_call: TRBV15
cdr3_nt: TGTGCCACCAGCACAAGGGCAGGGGATGGCTACACCTTC
cdr3_aa: CATSTRAGDGYTF

d_call: -
clone_size: -
j_call: TRBJ1-4
v_call: TRBV11-1
cdr3_nt: TGTGCCAGCAGCTTAGGGCCGACAACTAATGAAAAACTGTTTTTT
cdr3_aa: CASSLGPTTNEKLFF

d_call: TRBD2
clone_size: -
j_call: TRBJ2-5
v_call: TRBV3-1/TRBV3-2
cdr3_nt: TGTGCCACTACTAGCGGCCAAGAGACCCAGTACTTC
cdr3_aa: CATTSGQETQYF

d_call: TRBD1
clone_size: -
j_call: TRBJ1-2
v_call: TRBV2
cdr3_nt: TGTGCCAGTGGGACAGCCTATGGCTACACCTTC
cdr3_aa: CASGTAYGYTF

d_call: TRBD2
clone_size: -
j_call: TRBJ2-3
v_call: TRBV3-1/TRBV3-2
cdr3_nt: TGTGCCAGCAGCCTAGGGACTAGCGACAACACAGATACGCAGTATTTT
cdr3_aa: CASSLGTSDNTDTQYF

d_call: TRBD1
clone_size: -
j_call: TRBJ1-2
v_call: TRBV27
cdr3_nt: TGTGCCAGCACTCCAGGGGCAGGGGGCGCGGGTAACTATGGCTACACCTTC
cdr3_aa: CASTPGAGGAGNYGYTF

d_call: TRBD2
clone_size: once
j_call: TRBJ2-5
v_call: TRBV5-1
cdr3_nt: TGCGCCAGCAGCTCGGAGCGGGGGGTCAAAGAGACCCAGTACTTC
cdr3_aa: CASSSERGVKETQYF

d_call: TRBD2
clone_size: -
j_call: TRBJ2-5
v_call: TRBV11-2
cdr3_nt: TGTGCCAGCAGCTGGCGACTAGCGGGAGAGCAAGAGACCCAGTACTTC
cdr3_aa: CASSWRLAGEQETQYF

d_call: -
clone_size: -
j_call: TRBJ1-1
v_call: TRBV5-4
cdr3_nt: TGTGCCAGCAGCTTAAGTGCCAGCACTGAAGCTTTCTTT
cdr3_aa: CASSLSASTEAFF

d_call: TRBD1
clone_size: few
j_call: TRBJ1-2
v_call: TRBV3-1/TRBV3-2
cdr3_nt: TGTGCCAGCAGCCAGGGACAGGGAAACTATGGCTACACCTTC
cdr3_aa: CASSQGQGNYGYTF

d_call: TRBD1
clone_size: -
j_call: TRBJ1-2
v_call: TRBV3-1/TRBV3-2
cdr3_nt: TGTGCCAGCACCGTACAGGGGGCGAACTATGGCTACACCTTC
cdr3_aa: CASTVQGANYGYTF

d_call: -
clone_size: -
j_call: TRBJ1-2
v_call: TRBV7-3
cdr3_nt: TGTGCCAGCAGCTTACAGGGCAGCCTCACCCTCTATGGCTACACCTTC
cdr3_aa: CASSLQGSLTLYGYTF

d_call: TRBD1
clone_size: -
j_call: TRBJ1-1
v_call: TRBV19
cdr3_nt: TGTGCCAGTCGAACGGGACAGGGGAACACTGAAGCTTTCTTT
cdr3_aa: CASRTGQGNTEAFF

d_call: -
clone_size: -
j_call: TRBJ2-7
v_call: TRBV3-1/TRBV3-2
cdr3_nt: TGTGCCAGCAGCTCCTGGCCCTCCTACGAGCAGTACTTC
cdr3_aa: CASSSWPSYEQYF

d_call: TRBD1
clone_size: -
j_call: TRBJ1-4
v_call: TRBV10-1
cdr3_nt: TGCGCCACAGCGCCGGCAGGACAGGCAAAACTGTTTTTT
cdr3_aa: CATAPAGQAKLFF

d_call: TRBD1
clone_size: -
j_call: TRBJ2-7
v_call: TRBV2
cdr3_nt: TGTGCCAGCAGTGGGGACAGGGGTGGCTCCTACGAGCAGTACTTC
cdr3_aa: CASSGDRGGSYEQYF

d_call: TRBD1
clone_size: -
j_call: TRBJ1-5
v_call: TRBV27
cdr3_nt: TGTGCCAGCAGTGTGACAGGGTCCCGTCAGCCCCAGCATTTT
cdr3_aa: CASSVTGSRQPQHF

d_call: TRBD1
clone_size: -
j_call: TRBJ1-2
v_call: TRBV2
cdr3_nt: TGTGCCAGCAGCCCCGGGACAGGGAACTATGGCTACACCTTC
cdr3_aa: CASSPGTGNYGYTF

d_call: TRBD1
clone_size: -
j_call: TRBJ1-2
v_call: TRBV6-5
cdr3_nt: TGTGCCAGCAGTTCGAGCAGGGGGCGGGATGGCTACACCTTC
cdr3_aa: CASSSSRGRDGYTF

d_call: -
clone_size: -
j_call: TRBJ1-5
v_call: TRBV28
cdr3_nt: TGTGCCAGCAGTGACTATAGCAATCAGCCCCAGCATTTT
cdr3_aa: CASSDYSNQPQHF

d_call: -
clone_size: -
j_call: TRBJ1-2
v_call: TRBV7-9
cdr3_nt: TGTGCCAGCAGCCCCAGCTACAGGATCTATGGCTACACCTTC
cdr3_aa: CASSPSYRIYGYTF

d_call: TRBD2
clone_size: -
j_call: TRBJ2-1
v_call: TRBV9
cdr3_nt: TGTGCCAGCAGCCTCCCGGAGGGCCCTAGCGGGAGTAGGGAGCAGTTCTTC
cdr3_aa: CASSLPEGPSGSREQFF

d_call: TRBD1
clone_size: -
j_call: TRBJ2-7
v_call: TRBV6-5
cdr3_nt: TGTGCCACCGAAGCCGGGACAGGCTACGAGCAGTACTTC
cdr3_aa: CATEAGTGYEQYF

d_call: TRBD1
clone_size: -
j_call: TRBJ2-5
v_call: TRBV4-2
cdr3_nt: TGTGCCAGCAGTCAAATGACAGGGGTAGGGGAGACCCAGTACTTC
cdr3_aa: CASSQMTGVGETQYF

d_call: -
clone_size: -
j_call: TRBJ1-2
v_call: TRBV12-3/TRBV12-4
cdr3_nt: TGTGCCAGCAGTACGGGACTTGACTATGGCTACACCTTC
cdr3_aa: CASSTGLDYGYTF

d_call: TRBD1
clone_size: few
j_call: TRBJ2-2
v_call: TRBV10-3
cdr3_nt: TGTGCCATCAGCGGGACAGCTAGAACCGGGGAGCTGTTTTTT
cdr3_aa: CAISGTARTGELFF

d_call: -
clone_size: -
j_call: TRBJ2-3
v_call: TRBV5-1
cdr3_nt: TGCGCCAGCAGCTTGGTAGGGGGGGCAGATACGCAGTATTTT
cdr3_aa: CASSLVGGADTQYF

d_call: TRBD1
clone_size: -
j_call: TRBJ1-1
v_call: TRBV19
cdr3_nt: TGTGCCAGTAATCTTGGACAGGAATCTGAAGCTTTCTTT
cdr3_aa: CASNLGQESEAFF

d_call: -
clone_size: -
j_call: TRBJ1-3
v_call: TRBV6-1
cdr3_nt: TGTGCCAGCAGTGAAGCGCTTACAGCCGGAAGAAACACCATATATTTT
cdr3_aa: CASSEALTAGRNTIYF

d_call: -
clone_size: -
j_call: TRBJ2-3
v_call: TRBV12-3/TRBV12-4
cdr3_nt: TGTGCCAGCAGCCCAAGCACAGATACGCAGTATTTT
cdr3_aa: CASSPSTDTQYF

d_call: TRBD1
clone_size: -
j_call: TRBJ1-6
v_call: TRBV5-4
cdr3_nt: TGTGCCAGCAGCCAGAGACAGGGCAGCTCCTATAATTCACCCCTCCACTTT
cdr3_aa: CASSQRQGSSYNSPLHF

d_call: -
clone_size: many
j_call: TRBJ1-2
v_call: TRBV19
cdr3_nt: TGTGCCAGTAGCCCGGGACACGATTCAGGGTACTATGGCTACACCTTC
cdr3_aa: CASSPGHDSGYYGYTF